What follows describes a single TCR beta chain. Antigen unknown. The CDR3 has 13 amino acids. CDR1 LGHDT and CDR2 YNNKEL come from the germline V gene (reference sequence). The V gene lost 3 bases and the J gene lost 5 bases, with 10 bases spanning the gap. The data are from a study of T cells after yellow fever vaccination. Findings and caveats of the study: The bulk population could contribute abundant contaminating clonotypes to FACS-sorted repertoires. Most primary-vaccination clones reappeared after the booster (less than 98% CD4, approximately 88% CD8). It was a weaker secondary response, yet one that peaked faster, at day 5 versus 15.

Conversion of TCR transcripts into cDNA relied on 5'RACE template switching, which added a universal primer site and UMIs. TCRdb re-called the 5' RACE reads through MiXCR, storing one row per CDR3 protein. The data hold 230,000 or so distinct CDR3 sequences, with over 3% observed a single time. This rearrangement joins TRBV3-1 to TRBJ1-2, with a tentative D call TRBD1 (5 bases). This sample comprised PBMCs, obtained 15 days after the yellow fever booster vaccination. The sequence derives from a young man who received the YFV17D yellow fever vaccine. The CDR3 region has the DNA TGTGCCAGCAGCCACCAGGGAGATTATGGCTACACCTTC. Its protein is CASSHQGDYGYTF.